A few counts support the clone carrying this T cell receptor (beta chain). The target antigen is unknown. The sample originates from a study of blood T cells in healthy people across ages. The CDR3 extends over 14 amino acids. V was cut by 1 base and J by 5 bases, with 9 bases left in between. Germline CDR1 SNHLY, CDR2 FYNNEI. Study-wide findings and caveats: Observed TCR beta diversity per million T cells went down as age went up. This fall followed a roughly linear course with age.

A sample-barcoded 5' primer and a J-beta primer mix were used in a second PCR of about 7 to 12 cycles. A 12-random-nucleotide template-switch adaptor tagged each cDNA molecule. TCRdb ran MiXCR on the 5' RACE reads and lists one entry per CDR3 protein. The top ten clones hold about 3.8% of a sample with 1.4 million or so distinct CDR3 sequences, 35% to 45% of them seen once. The rearrangement links TRBV2 to TRBJ2-4; D tentatively fits TRBD1 or TRBD2 (5 bases each). The receptor was isolated from a woman aged 18-29 years in good health. Sequencing input: blood. CDR3 nucleotide sequence: TGTGCCAGCAGTGAAGGAGGGGCTCAAAACATTCAGTACTTC. This sequence encodes CASSEGGAQNIQYF.